Included here is one T cell receptor (beta chain) sequence, with context. This specimen belongs to a study of blood T cell repertoires in COVID-19. Study summary: Donors in the United States, Italy and Spain gave samples during acute or convalescent COVID-19.

Methods used by the authors: Using reference gene primer amplification, nucleated cell counts were estimated. Profiling relied on immunoSEQ multiplex PCR, and the TCRdb table lists in-frame clones only, not all of them. V, J and clone size derive from that table, while D and trimming were established from the DNA sequence. The sample shows 130,000 or so clones, approximately 80% of them seen only once. In germline, CDR1 is SEHNR, CDR2 FQNEAQ (reference sequence). J was trimmed by 11 bases and V by 6 bases; bases with no gene match: 10. The CDR3 is made up of 14 amino acids. Sequencing was carried out using peripheral blood. This receptor was taken from a human donor in a cohort sampled during active COVID-19. This chain links TRBV7-9 with TRBJ1-4; 9 nucleotides agree with TRBD1. The CDR3 is CASSQDRGVGKLFF. The DNA for the CDR3 is TGTGCCAGCAGTCAGGACAGGGGAGTAGGGAAACTGTTTTTT.